These 2 T cell receptor beta chains were all obtained from the same sample, sequenced in a study of identical twins. TCRdb itself ran the 5' RACE reads through MiXCR, one entry per CDR3 protein. The sample carries roughly 240,000 distinct CDR3 sequences, approximately 6.8% recorded once. The same sample was also studied in work on yellow fever vaccine responses in identical twins.

Sequencing was performed on CD8+ T cells sorted from blood. The receptors were sampled from a woman aged 18-30 years in good health.

This clonotype was found a few times. The genes are TRBV28 and TRBJ2-1; tentatively, D is TRBD2 (6 bases). There are 17 residues in the CDR3. Germline CDR1 is MDHEN and CDR2 is SYDVKM. Deletions cut 2 bases from V and 0 bases from J, with 14 bases between. CDR3 sequence reads: CASSLLIGGSSYNEQFF. The CDR3 DNA reads TGTGCCAGCAGTTTACTGATCGGGGGAAGCTCCTACAATGAGCAGTTCTTC.

This clonotype was detected ten times or more. The V call is TRBV29-1, the J call TRBJ2-7, with 11 bases matching TRBD2. CDR1 SQVTM and CDR2 ANQGSEA come from the germline V gene. V gave up 4 bases and J gave up 0 bases; unmatched junction bases: 8. This CDR3 spans 16 amino acids. The CDR3 bases are TGCAGCGTTGTCGCTAGCGGGAGGTTGAGCTCCTACGAGCAGTACTTC. Protein product: CSVVASGRLSSYEQYF.